A selection of T cell receptor beta chains follows, all from one sample in a study of T cells after somatic rescue of genetic block. Some clones are missing from TCRdb's copy, which holds only in-frame ones; the method was immunoSEQ multiplex PCR. The table lists roughly 12,000 clones, roughly 70% of them singletons. The sample comprised peripheral blood mononuclear cells (PBMCs). The source is a boy younger than 18. Each CDR3 is given with its conserved first and last residue. The order of the fields is J gene, V gene, CDR3 length, D gene, clone size, CDR3 DNA, CDR3 protein. D genes are given only for firm matches. Where a row states a size, it is once, few, many or the class of an expanded clone; other rows omit it.

>TRBJ2-4|TRBV9|17|NA|NA
TGTGCCAGCAGCGTAGGAGGCGGTACACTAGCCAAAAACATTCAGTACTTC
CASSVGGGTLAKNIQYF
>TRBJ1-4|TRBV5-1|14|TRBD1|NA
TGCGCCAGCAGCTCGACAGGGGTGGAAGAAAAACTGTTTTTT
CASSSTGVEEKLFF
>TRBJ2-7|TRBV6-4|15|NA|NA
TGTGCCAGCAGTGAACAGGGAGGGAACACCTACGAGCAGTACTTC
CASSEQGGNTYEQYF
>TRBJ2-7|TRBV20-1|11|TRBD1|NA
TGCAGTGCTAGGGGCCGGGACAGGGCCCTCTTC
CSARGRDRALF
>TRBJ2-7|TRBV9|16|NA|few
TGTGCCAGCAGCGTAGGCCTAAAAGCCGGGCTATACGAGCAGTACTTC
CASSVGLKAGLYEQYF
>TRBJ2-4|TRBV28|14|TRBD1|NA
TGTGCCAGCAGCCGACAGGGGTCCAAAAACATTCAGTACTTC
CASSRQGSKNIQYF
>TRBJ2-7|TRBV11-1|14|NA|NA
TGTGCCAGCAGCCCAGTTTATAGCTCCTACGAGCAGTACTTC
CASSPVYSSYEQYF
>TRBJ1-6|TRBV6-5|16|TRBD1|NA
TGTGCCAGCAGTTTCCTGACAGGGGGCTATAATTCACCCCTCCACTTT
CASSFLTGGYNSPLHF
>TRBJ1-2|TRBV6-1|11|NA|NA
TGTGCCAGCAGTGTCCACTATGGCTACACCTTC
CASSVHYGYTF
>TRBJ2-7|TRBV27|13|NA|few
TGTGCCAGCAGTTTACAGGTTTCCTACGAGCAGTACTTC
CASSLQVSYEQYF
>TRBJ2-7|TRBV27|14|TRBD2|NA
TGTGCCAGCAGTACCCTAGCGGGAGCTTACGAGCAGTACTTC
CASSTLAGAYEQYF
>TRBJ2-3|TRBV27|15|TRBD2|NA
TGTGCCAGCAGTTTAGGGCTAGCGGGAGGCGGTACGCAGTATTTT
CASSLGLAGGGTQYF
>TRBJ2-7|TRBV28|12|NA|NA
TGTGCCAGCCAGACGAGGAGATTCGAGCAGTACTTC
CASQTRRFEQYF
>TRBJ2-4|TRBV29-1|14|NA|NA
TGCAGCGTTCAGTCAACAGGGACCAAAAACATTCAGTACTTC
CSVQSTGTKNIQYF
>TRBJ2-3|TRBV6-5|15|NA|NA
TGTGCCAGCAGTTACTCGAGACGGGGCACAGATACGCAGTATTTT
CASSYSRRGTDTQYF
>TRBJ2-2|TRBV6-6|13|NA|NA
TGTGCCAGCAGTTTCCAGGACACCGGGGAGCTGTTTTTT
CASSFQDTGELFF
>TRBJ2-1|TRBV5-4|16|TRBD2|NA
TGTGCCAGCAGCTTTGCCCTAGCGGGGGGGCAAAATGAGCAGTTCTTC
CASSFALAGGQNEQFF
>TRBJ2-5|TRBV29-1|13|NA|medium-sized
TGCAGCGTTTTACAGGGTTTGGCGGAGACCCAGTACTTC
CSVLQGLAETQYF
>TRBJ2-4|TRBV14|16|TRBD1|once
TGTGCCAGCAGCCAGAGGACAGGGTTCGCCAAAAACATTCAGTACTTC
CASSQRTGFAKNIQYF
>TRBJ2-2|TRBV5-4|13|NA|NA
TGTGCCAGCAGCTTCTATATTACCGGGGAGCTGTTTTTT
CASSFYITGELFF